This T cell receptor (beta chain) originates from a study of control samples from healthy donors and cancer patients. Assay: immunoSEQ multiplex PCR; the TCRdb copy retains only in-frame clones and omits some. The sample consists of over 110,000 clones, approximately 86% of them appearing once. The clonotype was recovered from a woman in her 30s in good health. The source material was blood.

The CDR3 sequence: CASIGPNNEQFF. For the CDR3, the DNA is TGTGCCAGTATAGGTCCTAACAATGAGCAGTTCTTC. The chain is built from TRBV19 and TRBJ2-1; D call uncertain. Germline V lookup: CDR1 LNHDA, CDR2 SQIVND (reference sequence). V lost 7 bases to trimming and J lost 5 bases, with 9 bases between them. This CDR3 comprises 12 residues. Drawing the rest from reference TRBV19 and TRBJ2-1, the complete variable domain is DGGITQSPKYLFRKEGQNVTLSCEQNLNHDAMYWYRQDPGQGLRLIYYSQIVNDFQKGDIAEGYSVSREKKESFPLTVTSAQKNPTAFYLCASIGPNNEQFFGPGTRLTVL.